The sequence of this TCR beta chain was determined in a study of blood T cell repertoires in COVID-19. Clones were sequenced by immunoSEQ multiplex PCR, and TCRdb holds only the in-frame ones, with some missing. The profile shows approximately 350,000 clones, more than 70% of them singletons. This clone was recorded once. Looked up from germline, CDR1 is LGHNA and CDR2 is YSLEER. The V end lost 1 base, the J end lost 4 bases, and 11 bases lay between the germline ends. CDR3 length: 15 residues. The source is a woman aged 25 to 39 with COVID-19, enrolled during active disease. The sample taken for sequencing was peripheral blood. V usage is TRBV4-3 and J usage is TRBJ2-4; weak D call: TRBD1 (6 bases). The CDR3 bases are TGCGCCAGCAGCCAAGCGGGACACCAAAAAAACATTCAGTACTTC. Translated: CASSQAGHQKNIQYF.